The 15 T cell receptor beta chains in this list originate from one sample, sequenced in a study of T cell clones after liver transplantation. Libraries were prepared by immunoSEQ multiplex PCR; TCRdb keeps only in-frame clonotypes and omits some of them. The repertoire has some 40,000 clones, 86% of them found once; the top ten carry 2% to 3%. The specimen comprised CD4+ T cells from blood, sampled 24 months after liver transplant. These receptors were obtained from a human patient who received a liver transplant. Some T cells may trace back to the graft donor.

The CDR3 region is CASSPPHGYEQYF. CDR3 in DNA: TGTGCCAGTAGTCCCCCTCATGGATACGAGCAGTACTTC. This sequence joins TRBV19 and TRBJ2-7, with D unresolved. Trimming removed 5 bases at V and 4 bases at J, with 12 bases between. The CDR3 totals 13 residues. CDR1 is LNHDA and CDR2 is SQIVND in the germline V gene (reference sequence).

This chain joins TRBV6-5 and TRBJ2-5; possible D gene TRBD1, 5 bases. The CDR3 extends over 13 amino acids. The V gene lost 6 bases and the J gene lost 3 bases, with 11 bases spanning the gap. CDR1 and CDR2 from the germline V gene are MNHEY and SVGAGI. The CDR3 coding sequence is TGTGCCAGCAGCCGACAGCCGAAAGAGACCCAGTACTTC. Its translation: CASSRQPKETQYF.

The count of this clone is one. The germline gene is not matched at one end of the junction; a read error may be the cause. The genes are TRBV9 and TRBJ2-3, with 11 positions matching TRBD2. Germline-derived CDR1 and CDR2 are SGDLS and YYNGEE. The CDR3 covers 15 residues. The CDR3 DNA follows: TGTGCCAGCACCGTACTAGCGGGGGATACAGATACGCAGTATTTT. It translates to CASTVLAGDTDTQYF.

This clone was detected a few times. CDR3: CAIETGGSHNEQFF. CDR3 nucleotides: TGTGCCATAGAGACAGGGGGCAGTCACAATGAGCAGTTCTTC. V and J are TRBV28 and TRBJ2-1; 10 bases match TRBD1. CDR1 and CDR2 from the germline V gene are MDHEN and SYDVKM. V lost 10 bases, J lost 5 bases, and 8 bases stayed unmatched. The CDR3 contains 14 residues.

The chain is built from TRBV6-1 and TRBJ2-1; D is possibly TRBD2 (6 bases). The V gene's germline CDR1 is MNHNS and CDR2 SASEGT. The CDR3 loop spans 20 amino acids. V lost 1 base and J lost 8, with 30 bases in between. The CDR3 sequence is CASSEEERSWGVKISDEQFF. The DNA for the CDR3 is TGTGCCAGCAGTGAAGAGGAGCGTTCTTGGGGGGTCAAAATAAGCGATGAGCAGTTCTTC.

The rearrangement joins TRBV4-1 to TRBJ2-2; D gene unclear. V dropped 0 bases and J dropped 0 bases, with 5 bases sitting between them. There are 15 residues in the CDR3. Germline CDR1 reads MGHRA; CDR2 reads YSYEKL. The CDR3 bases are TGCGCCAGCAGCCAAGATTTGGCGAACACCGGGGAGCTGTTTTTT. Translation: CASSQDLANTGELFF.

The chain has TRBV11-2 and TRBJ1-6; 7 bases match TRBD1. CDR1 is SGHAT and CDR2 is FQNNGV in the germline V gene. Unmatched junction bases numbered 6, after V lost 0 bases and J lost 10 bases. The CDR3 covers 15 residues. CDR3 sequence (DNA): TGTGCCAGCAGCTTAGAAAAGGGGGCTGGGTCACCCCTCCACTTT. This gives the protein CASSLEKGAGSPLHF. The whole variable domain, remainder taken from reference TRBV11-2 and TRBJ1-6, is EAGVAQSPRYKIIEKRQSVAFWCNPISGHATLYWYQQILGQGPKLLIQFQNNGVVDDSQLPKDRFSAERLKGVDSTLKIQPAKLEDSAVYLCASSLEKGAGSPLHFGNGTRLTVT.

The chain is built from TRBV6-5 and TRBJ1-1; 10 bases fit TRBD1. This CDR3 spans 15 amino acids. With 5 bases clipped from V and 4 bases from J, the junction kept 7 bases outside the gene matches. Germline V CDR1 and CDR2: MNHEY, SVGAGI. The CDR3 DNA follows: TGTGCCAGCAGTACCCCGGGACAGGGGTTCACTGAAGCTTTCTTT. This codes for CASSTPGQGFTEAFF.

The V call is TRBV6-1, the J call TRBJ2-3, with D perhaps TRBD1 (7 bases). V gave up 4 bases and J gave up 3 bases, with 20 bases separating them. The CDR3 is 17 amino acids. The germline gives CDR1 MNHNS, CDR2 SASEGT. The DNA for the CDR3 is TGTGCCAGCAGTGCCCTTTCCCAGGGGGGCGTGACAGATACGCAGTATTTT. Protein sequence: CASSALSQGGVTDTQYF.

This chain connects TRBV5-4 to TRBJ2-2, with TRBD2 matching over 12 bases. Unmatched junction bases numbered 1, after V lost 1 base and J lost 6 bases. Germline V CDR1 and CDR2: SGHNT, YYREEE (reference sequence). The CDR3 covers 15 residues. CDR3 region: CASSLPSGRAGELFF. The CDR3 coding sequence is TGTGCCAGCAGCTTGCCTAGCGGGAGGGCCGGGGAGCTGTTTTTT.

This chain joins TRBV13 and TRBJ1-3, with D possibly TRBD1 on 6 matching bases. Trimming shortened V by 4 bases and J by 0 bases, and 10 bases separated the two germline ends. The length of the CDR3 is 15 residues. Per the germline V gene, CDR1 is PRHDT and CDR2 is FYEKMQ (reference sequence). CDR3 in DNA: TGTGCCAGCAGCTACGGACAGCTCTCTGGAAACACCATATATTTT. Translation gives CASSYGQLSGNTIYF.

The rearrangement uses TRBV5-1 and TRBJ2-1; 9 nucleotides line up with TRBD1. This CDR3 comprises 15 residues. With V trimmed by 0 bases and J by 6 bases, 4 bases remained unmatched. Germline CDR1 is SGHRS and CDR2 is YFSETQ. The CDR3 here is CASSLGQGVGNEQFF. In nucleotides, the CDR3 is TGCGCCAGCAGCTTGGGACAGGGGGTGGGCAATGAGCAGTTCTTC.

This chain links TRBV27 with TRBJ1-5; TRBD1 might be the D (5 bases). V gave up 6 bases and J gave up 15 bases, with 30 bases separating them. Germline-derived CDR1 and CDR2 are MNHEY and SMNVEV (reference sequence). The CDR3 loop spans 16 amino acids. The CDR3 protein is CASSPASGGAQGGTHF. Written as DNA, the CDR3 is TGTGCCAGCAGCCCCGCTAGCGGAGGGGCGCAGGGTGGGACGCATTTT.

This clone appeared a few times. The chain couples TRBV18 to TRBJ2-3; D is perhaps TRBD2 (5 bases). From germline, CDR1 is KGHSH and CDR2 LQKENI. This CDR3 has 15 residues. With 6 bases removed from V and 1 base from J, the gap between germline ends came to 14 bases. The CDR3 region is CASSLGAFGTDTQYF. The CDR3 DNA is TGTGCCAGCTCCCTGGGAGCCTTTGGCACAGATACGCAGTATTTT.

The chain recombines TRBV5-8 with TRBJ1-5; no clear D gene. CDR1 SGHTS and CDR2 YDEGEE come from the germline V gene. The CDR3 has 13 amino acids. Trimming removed 1 base from V and 5 bases from J, with 7 bases in between. The CDR3 reads CASSLRWYQPQHF. The CDR3 nucleotides read TGTGCCAGCAGCTTGAGGTGGTATCAGCCCCAGCATTTT. The full variable domain, in which reference TRBV5-8 and TRBJ1-5 provide the parts outside the CDR3, is EAGVTQSPTHLIKTRGQQATLRCSPISGHTSVYWYQQALGLGLQFLLWYDEGEERNRGNFPPRFSGRQFPNYSSELNVNALELEDSALYLCASSLRWYQPQHFGDGTRLSIL.